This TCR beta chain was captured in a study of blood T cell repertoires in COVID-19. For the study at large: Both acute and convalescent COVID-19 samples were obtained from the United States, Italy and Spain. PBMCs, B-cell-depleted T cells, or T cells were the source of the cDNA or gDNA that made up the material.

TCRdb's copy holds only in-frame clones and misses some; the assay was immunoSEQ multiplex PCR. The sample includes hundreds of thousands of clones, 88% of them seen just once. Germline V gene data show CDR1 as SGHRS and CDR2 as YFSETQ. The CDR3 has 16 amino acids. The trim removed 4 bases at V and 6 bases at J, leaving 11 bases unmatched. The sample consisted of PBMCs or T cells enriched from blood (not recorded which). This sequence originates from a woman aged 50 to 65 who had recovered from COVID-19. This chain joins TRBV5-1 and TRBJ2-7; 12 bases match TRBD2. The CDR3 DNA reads TGCGCCAGCAGCCCGAGTACACTAGCGGGAGGAGGCGAGCAGTACTTC. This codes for CASSPSTLAGGGEQYF.